Here is one TCR beta chain with its context. Its antigen is undetermined. A junction end diverges from the germline sequence, so it may reflect a read error. The template was RNA from unsorted bulk tissue. The normal lung tissue was taken more than 3 cm from the tumor edge. There are 11 residues in the CDR3. Germline V CDR1 and CDR2: SGHDT, YYEEEE. The sample is drawn from a study of tumor and adjacent non-tumor tissue in lung cancer. Whole-study findings and limits: In normal lung, the top 100 clones were significantly more dominant than in tumor.

TCRbeta libraries were built with three rounds of nested PCR, modified from ARM-PCR. TCRdb re-derived calls from the multiplex PCR reads in MiXCR, one entry per CDR3 protein. Of approximately 68,000 distinct CDR3 sequences detected, more than 75% appear once; the ten largest clones hold roughly 45%. Specimen: distant non-tumor lung tissue. V is TRBV5-6 and J is TRBJ2-7, with D possibly TRBD1 on 5 matching bases. The TCR sequence derives from a man between 60 and 75 years old with non-small cell lung cancer. The CDR3 sequence is CASSFGQGLNF. In DNA, the CDR3 is TGTGCCAGTAGCTTCGGCCAGGGCTTGAACTTC. Supplemented by reference TRBV5-6 and TRBJ2-7, the full variable domain reads DAGVTQSPTHLIKTRGQQVTLRCSPKSGHDTVSWYQQALGQGPQFIFQYYEEEERQRGNFPDRFSGHQFPNYSSELNVNALLLGDSALYLCASSFGQGLNFGPGTRLTVT.